Listed here are 11 T cell receptor beta chains from one sample, sequenced in a study of T-cell memory formation after mild COVID-19. TCRdb independently ran MiXCR on the 5' RACE reads; one entry per CDR3 protein. The sample includes some 340,000 distinct CDR3 sequences, roughly 13% of them seen just once. Input material: PBMCs or a T cell subset sorted from them (not recorded which). The receptors were gathered from a man between 18 and 35 years old who had mild COVID-19 (a few samples of this study predate the infection). Cell type and time point are not known.

The chain combines TRBV6-5 with TRBJ2-4, with TRBD2 matching over 8 bases. The germline V gene has CDR1 MNHEY and CDR2 SVGAGI. This CDR3 contains 15 residues. Trimming cost V 2 bases and J 3 bases; bases outside gene matches: 3. Here the CDR3 DNA reads TGTGCCAGCAGTTACGCCGGGGGGGTCAAAAACATTCAGTACTTC. Translation: CASSYAGGVKNIQYF.

This clonotype was seen a few times. The CDR3 DNA follows: TGTGCCAGCAGTTACCGAGGGGCTGGGGCCAACGTCCTGACTTTC. This sequence encodes CASSYRGAGANVLTF. The V call is TRBV6-2 or TRBV6-3, the J call TRBJ2-6; perhaps D is TRBD1 or TRBD2 (5 bases each). With 2 bases removed from V and 2 bases from J, the gap between germline ends came to 7 bases. The CDR3 runs to 15 residues. The germline CDR1 and CDR2 sequences are MNHEY and SVGEGT.

The chain uses TRBV20-1 and TRBJ2-7; D is perhaps TRBD2 (5 bases). The V end lost 6 bases, the J end lost 7 bases, and 16 bases lay between the germline ends. The CDR3 runs 12 residues. CDR1 is DFQATT and CDR2 is SNEGSKA in the germline V gene (reference sequence). The CDR3 region is CSALDQPGEQYV. CDR3 nucleotides: TGCAGTGCGCTCGACCAGCCGGGGGAGCAGTACGTC.

In its sample, this clonotype was seen a few times. The chain couples TRBV20-1 to TRBJ2-3, with D perhaps TRBD2 (6 bases). V shed 3 bases and J shed 4 bases, with 14 bases lying between them. The CDR3 runs 14 residues. Germline assignment: CDR1 DFQATT and CDR2 SNEGSKA (reference sequence). CDR3 amino acids: CSASSGGFSDTQYF. CDR3 in DNA: TGCAGTGCTAGCTCTGGAGGGTTTTCAGATACGCAGTATTTT.

V gene TRBV7-2 combines with J gene TRBJ1-1; D unclear. There are 12 residues in the CDR3. Trimming pared 6 bases from V and 8 bases from J, leaving 13 bases between. Germline V gives CDR1 SGHTA, CDR2 FQGNSA. CDR3 region: CASSSTGVEAFF. For the CDR3, the DNA is TGTGCCAGCAGTTCGACCGGCGTGGAAGCTTTCTTT.

This clonotype was counted a few times. V and J are TRBV2 and TRBJ2-1; no clear D. Germline assignment: CDR1 SNHLY and CDR2 FYNNEI. This CDR3 comprises 15 residues. The V end was cut by 1 base, the J end by 4 bases, with 11 bases between. For the CDR3, the DNA is TGTGCCAGCAGTGAAGGGCCAAGAGTATACAATGAGCAGTTCTTC. It yields the protein CASSEGPRVYNEQFF.

In this sample, this clonotype turned up many times. The chain uses TRBV12-3 or TRBV12-4 and TRBJ1-1; no clear D. The CDR3 spans 13 residues. Trimming pared 3 bases from V and 6 bases from J, leaving 11 bases between. The CDR3 protein is CASSFRLNPEAFF. In nucleotides, the CDR3 is TGTGCCAGCAGTTTCAGGTTGAATCCTGAAGCTTTCTTT.

The J gene is TRBJ2-3, the V gene TRBV2; D not certain. The CDR3 consists of 12 residues. CDR1 and CDR2 from the germline V gene are SNHLY and FYNNEI. V was pared by 10 bases and J by 8 bases, with 16 bases between. The CDR3 bases are TGTGCCACCAGCCCAGGACCGGGTACGCAGTATTTT. Translation: CATSPGPGTQYF.

The chain has TRBV20-1 and TRBJ1-2; TRBD1 matches 9 bases. CDR3 length equals 12 residues. V shed 6 bases, J shed 4 bases, and the junction held 3 bases outside the gene matches. Germline V gives CDR1 DFQATT, CDR2 SNEGSKA (reference sequence). The CDR3 sequence is CSARDRVYGYTF. CDR3 coding DNA: TGCAGTGCCAGGGACAGGGTCTATGGCTACACCTTC.

V usage is TRBV18 and J usage is TRBJ2-7, with 8 bases aligning to TRBD2. There are 18 residues in the CDR3. The V and J ends lost 6 bases and 2 bases, in that order; junction bases with no gene match: 18. Germline loops: CDR1 KGHSH, CDR2 LQKENI. The CDR3 DNA sequence: TGTGCCAGCTCCCACTTTGGGGTAGCGGGGTCGAACACCTACGAGCAGTACTTC. Its protein is CASSHFGVAGSNTYEQYF. Complete variable domain (other parts from reference TRBV18 and TRBJ2-7): NAGVMQNPRHLVRRRGQEARLRCSPMKGHSHVYWYRQLPEEGLKFMVYLQKENIIDESGMPKERFSAEFPKEGPSILRIQQVVRGDSAAYFCASSHFGVAGSNTYEQYFGPGTRLTVT.

This clonotype was detected a few times. This sequence joins TRBV20-1 and TRBJ1-2; TRBD1 matches 10 bases. Germline lookup yields CDR1 DFQATT and CDR2 SNEGSKA (reference sequence). This CDR3 has 13 amino acids. Unmatched junction bases numbered 4, after V lost 0 bases and J lost 9 bases. The CDR3 protein is CSARDGTGECYTF. DNA for the CDR3: TGCAGTGCTAGAGATGGGACAGGGGAGTGCTACACCTTC.